Listed below are T cell receptor beta chains from one sample, sequenced in a study of T cell responses to AZD1222 COVID-19 vaccine. TCRdb's table, derived via immunoSEQ multiplex PCR, lists solely in-frame clones and lacks some. The sample yields more than 150,000 clones, less than 95% seen once. The sample here was peripheral blood, taken on day 0 of AZD1222 vaccination. The receptors here all came from an adult in good health. CDR3s include the opening cysteine and the closing phenylalanine or tryptophan. The D gene is left open where the match is weak. Only part of the rows carry a size: once, few, many, or a class if the clone is expanded.

>.|TRBJ2-3|15|.|TRBV28
CASSFSGKSTDTQYF
TGTGCCAGCAGTTTTAGCGGAAAAAGCACAGATACGCAGTATTTT
>.|TRBJ2-5|16|.|TRBV23-1
CASSQMQGHTQETQYF
TGCGCCAGCAGTCAAATGCAGGGTCATACCCAAGAGACCCAGTACTTC
>.|TRBJ2-7|16|.|TRBV2
CASSELNLGELYEQYF
TGTGCCAGCAGTGAACTCAACCTAGGCGAGTTGTACGAGCAGTACTTC
>.|TRBJ2-7|15|.|TRBV14
CASSQATLTIYEQYF
TGTGCCAGCAGCCAGGCAACACTTACGATCTACGAGCAGTACTTC
>.|TRBJ2-5|17|.|TRBV28
CASSPLRDSGGIETQYF
TGTGCCAGCAGTCCTCTAAGGGACTCGGGTGGAATAGAGACCCAGTACTTC
>.|TRBJ2-2|18|.|TRBV6-2/TRBV6-3
CASSYEGSRTPNTGELFF
TGTGCCAGCAGTTACGAGGGCTCGAGGACACCGAACACCGGGGAGCTGTTTTTT
>.|TRBJ1-2|11|.|TRBV29-1
CSVAHGLGYTF
TGCAGCGTAGCACACGGTCTGGGCTACACCTTC
>.|TRBJ2-5|14|.|TRBV18
CASSPPTGQETQYF
TGTGCCAGCTCACCACCAACAGGCCAAGAGACCCAGTACTTC
>.|TRBJ1-1|14|.|TRBV19
CASRSQARITEAFF
TGTGCCAGTAGGAGCCAGGCGAGGATCACTGAAGCTTTCTTT
>.|TRBJ2-1|17|TRBD2|TRBV5-4
CASSLAAGAALYNEQFF
TGTGCCAGCAGCTTGGCAGCGGGAGCAGCCCTGTACAATGAGCAGTTCTTC
>.|TRBJ2-5|17|TRBD1|TRBV18
CASSPTTRDSLQETQYF
TGTGCCAGCTCACCCACAACCCGGGACAGCCTCCAAGAGACCCAGTACTTC
>once|TRBJ2-7|14|TRBD1|TRBV7-9
CASSYWTGGNEQYF
TGTGCCAGCAGCTATTGGACAGGGGGGAATGAGCAGTACTTC
>.|TRBJ1-6|14|.|TRBV7-2
CASSLIQGNSPLHF
TGTGCCAGCAGCTTAATTCAGGGAAACTCACCCCTCCACTTT
>.|TRBJ2-3|15|.|TRBV24-1
CATSDLSVGTDTQYF
TGTGCCACCAGTGACCTTAGCGTGGGTACAGATACGCAGTATTTT
>once|TRBJ1-2|14|.|TRBV10-3
CAISESVAHYGYTF
TGTGCCATCAGTGAGTCGGTGGCCCACTATGGCTACACCTTC
>few|TRBJ1-5|15|.|TRBV4-1
CASSQVAGEDQPQHF
TGCGCCAGCAGCCAAGTGGCAGGGGAGGATCAGCCCCAGCATTTT
>once|TRBJ2-3|16|TRBD2|TRBV28
CASTLGLATVTDTQYF
TGTGCCAGCACCTTAGGACTAGCGACAGTCACAGATACGCAGTATTTT
>.|TRBJ1-2|14|.|TRBV4-1
CASSQVGGWYGYTF
TGCGCCAGCAGCCAAGTTGGGGGTTGGTATGGCTACACCTTC
>.|TRBJ1-3|15|.|TRBV6-1
CASSEGGTRGNTIYF
TGTGCCAGCAGTGAGGGGGGGACGAGAGGAAACACCATATATTTT
>.|TRBJ2-7|12|.|TRBV27
CASSFEGGEQYF
TGTGCCAGCAGTTTCGAAGGTGGCGAGCAGTACTTC
>.|TRBJ2-1|16|TRBD2|TRBV5-1
CASSPGTSLYINEQFF
TGCGCCAGCAGCCCTGGGACTAGCTTGTACATTAATGAGCAGTTCTTC
>.|TRBJ2-1|13|.|TRBV5-1
CASSPPRFNEQFF
TGCGCCAGCAGCCCCCCTAGATTCAATGAGCAGTTCTTC
>.|TRBJ1-1|15|TRBD1|TRBV5-1
CASSLEGTANTEAFF
TGCGCCAGCAGCTTGGAAGGGACAGCGAACACTGAAGCTTTCTTT